This T cell receptor (beta chain) is from a study of molecular identifiers for immune sequencing clone quantification. Overall study findings and caveats: Clones carrying above 20 RNA copies accounted for over 98% of effector molecules, under 1% in naive cells.

Listed TCR primers, together with previously described methods, were used for the bulk TCR libraries. TCRdb re-analysed the PCR reads in MiXCR, keeping a single row per CDR3 protein. The sample includes nearly 650,000 distinct CDR3 sequences, about 25% seen only once; the top ten take 0.78%. CD8+CD4-CCR7+CD45RA+ cells were sorted as naive CD8 T cells. In the case of this clonotype: What it binds is not known.

CDR1 and CDR2 from the germline V gene are LNHDA and SQIVND (reference sequence). V shed 0 bases and J 3 bases; nucleotides not matched to a gene: 7. This CDR3 region has 17 residues. The sequence was obtained from a human donor in good health. Some libraries in this study had Jurkat cell RNA spiked in. The V gene is TRBV19, the J gene TRBJ2-1; 8 nucleotides line up with TRBD1. Sample: naive CD8+ T cells from blood, with Jurkat cell RNA spiked in. Subset meaning: FACS-sorted CD8+CD4-CCR7+CD45RA+ naive T cells. CDR3 region: CASSIDVGTGLYNEQFF. The CDR3 nucleotides are TGTGCCAGTAGTATAGATGTGGGGACAGGCCTCTACAATGAGCAGTTCTTC.